The clone carrying this T cell receptor beta chain was observed a handful of times. Antigen specificity is unknown. Second-dose intervals near 4 or 12 weeks were combined. V shed 2 bases and J 5 bases; nucleotides not matched to a gene: 8. Per germline, CDR1 MNHEY and CDR2 SVGAGI. The CDR3 extends over 16 amino acids. This entry belongs to a study of T cell responses to AZD1222 COVID-19 vaccine. Broader study findings: Spike as a whole was targeted by vaccine-associated CD4 TCRs, dominant at 160-218 and 743-854.

Sequencing was performed with immunoSEQ multiplex PCR; in TCRdb, only in-frame clones are kept and a portion is missing. The sample has 180,000 or so clones, about 90% seen once. The clonotype comes from an adult who received the AZD1222 COVID-19 vaccine. The material was peripheral blood, obtained 28 days after the second AZD1222 dose. The rearrangement uses TRBV6-5 and TRBJ2-5; 10 bases fit TRBD1. The DNA for the CDR3 is TGTGCCAGCAGTTACCAAAGACAGGGGGCTAGGGAGACCCAGTACTTC. Its protein product is CASSYQRQGARETQYF.